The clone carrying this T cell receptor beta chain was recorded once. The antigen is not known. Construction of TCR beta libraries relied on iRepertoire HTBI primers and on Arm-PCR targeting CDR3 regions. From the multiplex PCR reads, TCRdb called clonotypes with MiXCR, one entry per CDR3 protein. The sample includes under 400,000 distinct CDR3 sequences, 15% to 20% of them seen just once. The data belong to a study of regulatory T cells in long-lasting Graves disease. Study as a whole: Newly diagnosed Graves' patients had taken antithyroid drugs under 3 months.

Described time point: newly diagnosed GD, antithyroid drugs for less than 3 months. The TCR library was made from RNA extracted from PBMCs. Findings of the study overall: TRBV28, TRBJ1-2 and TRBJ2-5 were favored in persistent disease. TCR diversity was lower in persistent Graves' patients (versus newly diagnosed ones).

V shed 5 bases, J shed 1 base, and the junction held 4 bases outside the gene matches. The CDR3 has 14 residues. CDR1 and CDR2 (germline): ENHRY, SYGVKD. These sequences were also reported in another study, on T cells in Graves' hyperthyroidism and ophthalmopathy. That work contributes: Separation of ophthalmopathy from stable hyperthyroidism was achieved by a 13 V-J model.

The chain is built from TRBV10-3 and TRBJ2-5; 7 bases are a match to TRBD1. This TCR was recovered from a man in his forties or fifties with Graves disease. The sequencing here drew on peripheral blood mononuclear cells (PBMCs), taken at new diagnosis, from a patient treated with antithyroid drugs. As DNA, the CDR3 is TGTGCCATCAGTACCGGGACAGTCCAAGAGACCCAGTACTTC. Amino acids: CAISTGTVQETQYF.